These 8 T cell receptor beta chains were sequenced from one sample in a study of cytomegalovirus exposure and HLA in healthy donors. The PCR used 60 Vbeta and 13 Jbeta primers. Only in-frame clones appear in the TCRdb table, and some are missing; sequencing was by immunoSEQ multiplex PCR. The sample lists 53,000 or so clones; 65% to 80% were seen once. Material for sequencing was PBMCs. Receptors were obtained from a man under 40 in good health and CMV-seropositive.

This chain joins TRBV7-9 and TRBJ2-3; D call uncertain. CDR1 SEHNR and CDR2 FQNEAQ come from the germline V gene (reference sequence). Trimming shortened V by 10 bases and J by 2 bases, and 10 bases separated the two germline ends. The CDR3 loop spans 12 amino acids. The CDR3 region is CAIAQVTDTQYF. Written as DNA, the CDR3 is TGTGCCATCGCGCAGGTCACAGATACGCAGTATTTT. The variable domain in full, completed from reference TRBV7-9 and TRBJ2-3, reads DTGVSQNPRHKITKRGQNVTFRCDPISEHNRLYWYRQTLGQGPEFLTYFQNEAQLEKSRLLSDRFSAERPKGSFSTLEIQRTEQGDSAMYLCAIAQVTDTQYFGPGTRLTVL.

The V and J genes are TRBV7-2 and TRBJ1-5; 11 nucleotides match TRBD1. CDR1 is SGHTA, CDR2 FQGNSA, per germline. The CDR3 extends over 15 amino acids. Unmatched junction bases numbered 3, after V lost 4 bases and J lost 4 bases. CDR3 sequence reads: CASSYRDRGNQPQHF. CDR3 nucleotide sequence: TGTGCCAGCAGCTACCGGGACAGGGGGAATCAGCCCCAGCATTTT. Full variable domain (outside the CDR3, taken from reference TRBV7-2 and TRBJ1-5): GAGVSQSPSNKVTEKGKDVELRCDPISGHTALYWYRQSLGQGLEFLIYFQGNSAPDKSGLPSDRFSAERTGGSVSTLTIQRTQQEDSAVYLCASSYRDRGNQPQHFGDGTRLSIL.

This clone showed up just a few times. The chain combines TRBV9 with TRBJ2-7, with D unclear. The V gene lost 1 base and the J gene lost 4 bases, with 9 bases spanning the gap. The CDR3 runs to 13 residues. CDR1 SGDLS and CDR2 YYNGEE come from the germline V gene. The CDR3 here is CASSVPSYYEQYF. Here the CDR3 DNA reads TGTGCCAGCAGCGTACCCTCCTATTACGAGCAGTACTTC.

This clone is categorized as medium-sized. The rearrangement uses TRBV6-4 and TRBJ1-6, with 9 bases identical to TRBD1. Germline V gene sequence: CDR1 MRHNA, CDR2 SNTAGT. This CDR3 is built from 14 residues. Trimming removed 0 bases from V and 9 bases from J; junction bases left unmatched: 0. For the CDR3, the DNA is TGTGCCAGCAGTGACTCACAGGGGGCTTCACCCCTCCACTTT. Its protein is CASSDSQGASPLHF.

The chain has TRBV15 and TRBJ2-2; D unresolved. This CDR3 is built from 13 residues. V was pared by 5 bases and J by 7 bases, with 11 bases between. CDR1 and CDR2 (germline): LNHNV, YYDKDF (reference sequence). This CDR3 reads CATSSLRVGELFF. In DNA form, the CDR3 reads TGTGCCACCAGCTCACTACGGGTCGGGGAGCTGTTTTTT.

The V gene is TRBV5-4, the J gene TRBJ1-2; D might be TRBD1 (6 bases). This CDR3 comprises 14 residues. The V end was cut by 4 bases, the J end by 3 bases, with 13 bases between. CDR1 SGHNT and CDR2 YYREEE come from the germline V gene (reference sequence). The CDR3 loop is CASSRTVTDYGYTF. In nucleotides, the CDR3 is TGTGCCAGCAGCCGGACAGTAACGGACTATGGCTACACCTTC. Variable domain in full (rest from reference TRBV5-4 and TRBJ1-2): ETGVTQSPTHLIKTRGQQVTLRCSSQSGHNTVSWYQQALGQGPQFIFQYYREEENGRGNFPPRFSGLQFPNYSSELNVNALELDDSALYLCASSRTVTDYGYTFGSGTRLTVV.

The chain joins TRBV6-5 to TRBJ2-7; TRBD2 matches 8 bases. The CDR3 runs 16 residues. Germline V gene data show CDR1 as MNHEY and CDR2 as SVGAGI. V shed 2 bases, J shed 0 bases, and the junction held 6 bases outside the gene matches. The CDR3 sequence: CASSYTSGGSSYEQYF. The CDR3 DNA sequence: TGTGCCAGCAGTTACACGAGCGGGGGAAGCTCCTACGAGCAGTACTTC.

The chain joins TRBV10-3 to TRBJ1-2; 12 bases agree with TRBD1. Germline V lookup: CDR1 ENHRY, CDR2 SYGVKD. The CDR3 spans 16 residues. Losses at the gene ends were 3 bases for V and 4 bases for J; bases not matched to a gene: 6. DNA for the CDR3: TGTGCCATCAGTGAACCGGGACAGGGGGCTGGCTATGGCTACACCTTC. Translating it yields CAISEPGQGAGYGYTF.